The clone carrying this T cell receptor beta chain was seen a single time. The data were obtained in a study of blood T cell repertoires in COVID-19. As for the study in general: The United States, Italy and Spain supplied acute and convalescent COVID-19 samples. In each case, the material was cDNA or gDNA derived from T cells, B-cell-depleted T cells, or PBMCs.

V was shortened by 0 bases and J by 3 bases, with 13 bases between the two germline ends. The CDR3 runs to 15 residues. Germline V gene sequence: CDR1 SGDLS, CDR2 YYNGEE. Authors' data handling: Reference gene primer amplification yielded estimated nucleated cell counts. Produced via immunoSEQ multiplex PCR; TCRdb's table is partial and in-frame only. V and J calls plus clone size are reproduced from that table; the DNA served to infer D and trimming. The sample lists around 120,000 clones, more than 60% occurring once. This sequence joins TRBV9 and TRBJ2-7; TRBD1 might be the D (5 bases). This TCR was recovered from a man between 65 and 79 years old with acute or convalescent COVID-19. Input material: peripheral blood. The CDR3 here is CASSVGGDGYYEQYF. The DNA of the CDR3 is TGTGCCAGCAGCGTAGGGGGCGATGGGTACTACGAGCAGTACTTC.